The 3 T cell receptor beta chains given below trace back to one sample, sequenced in a study of TIL therapy for anti-PD-1-resistant metastatic lung cancer. Time point meaning: pre-treatment sample, taken before nivolumab and TIL therapy. The immunoSEQ assay was v3. Assay used: immunoSEQ multiplex PCR; TCRdb lists only in-frame clones, some missing. This repertoire shows around 20,000 clones, approximately 79% found once; its top ten account for under 8%. The sample consisted of blood, taken at baseline. These receptors were taken from a person between 25 and 80 years old with non-small cell lung cancer.

The V call is TRBV7-6, the J call TRBJ2-1; weak D call: TRBD2 (5 bases). The length of the CDR3 is 15 residues. CDR1 and CDR2 (germline): SGHVS, FNYEAQ. The V end lost 5 bases, the J end lost 2 bases, and 13 bases lay between the germline ends. The CDR3 protein is CASSNPLATYNEQFF. The CDR3 DNA reads as TGTGCCAGCAGCAATCCCCTAGCAACCTACAATGAGCAGTTCTTC.

This sequence joins TRBV28 and TRBJ2-5; D might be TRBD1 (6 bases). This CDR3 contains 17 residues. Germline values: CDR1 MDHEN, CDR2 SYDVKM. V was trimmed by 6 bases and J by 3 bases, leaving 23 bases between them. The CDR3 bases are TGTGCCAGCAGGCAATTAGGCCAGCTCGGGACAAAAGAGACCCAGTACTTC. It translates to CASRQLGQLGTKETQYF.

The genes are TRBV14 and TRBJ1-4; 11 nucleotides align to TRBD1. Germline V gene lookup returns CDR1 SGHDN and CDR2 FVKESK. J gave up 10 bases and V 1 base, and 5 bases lay outside the gene matches. This CDR3 spans 15 amino acids. CDR3 protein: CASSQAGTGGRKLFF. CDR3 bases: TGTGCCAGCAGCCAAGCCGGGACAGGGGGTAGAAAACTGTTTTTT.